This T cell receptor (beta chain) was sequenced during a study of blood T cell repertoires in COVID-19. Study-wide background: From the United States, Italy and Spain came samples of acute and convalescent COVID-19.

In the original analysis: Researchers report that nucleated cell counts were estimated from reference gene primer amplification. Generated by immunoSEQ multiplex PCR, the TCRdb table keeps only in-frame clones and is missing some. That table gives V, J and clone size, and the DNA gave D and trimming. The sample shows roughly 150,000 clones, roughly 85% of them seen only once. Recruitment covered 20 to 25 US areas and drew participants whose ages spanned about 18 to 89 years. Cohort 3 recovered donors had two negative PCRs, clearance, or symptom resolution. This CDR3 has 17 residues. Germline V CDR1 and CDR2: SGHVS, FQNEAQ. V lost 5 bases and J lost 10; bases outside the gene matches: 18.

Sequenced sample: PBMCs or T cells enriched from blood (not recorded which). The clonotype originates from a man aged 55-75 years who had recovered from COVID-19. This chain uses TRBV7-8 with TRBJ2-1, with 9 bases identical to TRBD2. The CDR3 DNA is TGTGCCAGCAGCGCCCATCCCCCAGTAGCGGGAGTTGAAGAGCAGTTCTTC. Its translation: CASSAHPPVAGVEEQFF.